These 27 T cell receptor beta chains were all obtained from the same sample, sequenced in a study of T cells in Graves' hyperthyroidism and ophthalmopathy. RNA transcripts yielded amplified TCR beta CDR3 regions. First-round RT-PCR targeting the TCR CDR3 was performed with the HTBI primer set. TCRdb independently ran MiXCR on the multiplex PCR reads; one entry per CDR3 protein. The sample consists of over 250,000 distinct CDR3 sequences, less than 30% of them appearing once. Sequencing used blood. These receptors came from a man aged 40-55 years with Graves' hyperthyroidism that later progressed to Graves' ophthalmopathy.

This clonotype was recorded at least ten times. The V and J genes are TRBV28 and TRBJ2-7; no definite D call. The germline CDR1 and CDR2 sequences are MDHEN and SYDVKM. The CDR3 loop spans 14 amino acids. Trimming took 5 bases from V and 3 from J, leaving 14 bases between them. CDR3 region: CASSTSAQLYEQYF. The CDR3 DNA reads as TGTGCCAGCAGTACATCGGCTCAACTCTACGAGCAGTACTTC.

Many counts were recorded for this clonotype. This chain uses TRBV2 with TRBJ2-5; no clear D gene. This CDR3 spans 10 amino acids. Trimming left V 6 bases short and J 4 bases short, with 3 bases between. The germline gives CDR1 SNHLY, CDR2 FYNNEI. The CDR3 coding sequence is TGTGCCAGCAGAGGAGAGACCCAGTACTTC. This codes for CASRGETQYF.

This clonotype was recorded at least ten times. At one end, the junction sequence differs from germline, possibly due to a read error. The chain uses TRBV12-3 or TRBV12-4 and TRBJ2-2, with 8 bases aligning to TRBD2. The CDR3 spans 15 residues. The CDR3 sequence: CASSLAGANTGELFF. The CDR3 DNA reads as TGTGCCAGCAGTCTAGCGGGTGCGAACACCGGGGAGCTGTTTTTT.

The chain is built from TRBV15 and TRBJ1-1; the D is unclear. The CDR3 runs 15 residues. Germline V CDR1 and CDR2: LNHNV, YYDKDF (reference sequence). V dropped 0 bases and J dropped 1 base, with 9 bases sitting between them. As DNA, the CDR3 is TGTGCCACCAGCAGAGATCTGGGAGAGAACACTGAAGCTTTCTTT. This gives the protein CATSRDLGENTEAFF.

There are many counts of this clonotype. This chain connects TRBV11-2 to TRBJ1-2; D is unclear. There are 14 residues in the CDR3. V was shortened by 0 bases and J by 7 bases, with 12 bases between the two germline ends. Germline V gives CDR1 SGHAT, CDR2 FQNNGV. The CDR3 DNA reads TGTGCCAGCAGCTTAGAGCCCGGCGGAGGTGGCTACACCTTC. Amino acids: CASSLEPGGGGYTF.

This clonotype was observed a handful of times. The chain joins TRBV20-1 to TRBJ1-3; D remains ambiguous. The V gene's germline CDR1 is DFQATT and CDR2 SNEGSKA (reference sequence). This CDR3 contains 13 residues. V dropped 5 bases and J dropped 0 bases, with 8 bases sitting between them. CDR3 bases: TGCAGTGCTCTAGTGTTCTCTGGAAACACCATATATTTT. This encodes CSALVFSGNTIYF.

The chain uses TRBV18 and TRBJ2-7; D is perhaps TRBD1 or TRBD2 (5 bases each). The germline CDR1 and CDR2 sequences are KGHSH and LQKENI. Trimming cost V 2 bases and J 6 bases, with 14 bases left between them. This CDR3 is built from 14 residues. The CDR3, as DNA: TGTGCCAGCTCACCAGGGACGACGGCCCCCGAGCAGTACTTC. Translation: CASSPGTTAPEQYF. Based on the CDR3 plus reference TRBV18 and TRBJ2-7, the full variable domain is NAGVMQNPRHLVRRRGQEARLRCSPMKGHSHVYWYRQLPEEGLKFMVYLQKENIIDESGMPKERFSAEFPKEGPSILRIQQVVRGDSAAYFCASSPGTTAPEQYFGPGTRLTVT.

CDR3 in amino acids: CASSYEPTSGGSYEQYF. The CDR3 bases are TGTGCCAGCAGTTACGAGCCAACTAGCGGGGGATCCTACGAGCAGTACTTC. The chain uses TRBV6-2 or TRBV6-3 and TRBJ2-7; 11 bases align to TRBD2. Germline CDR1 MNHEY, CDR2 SVGEGT. This CDR3 is built from 17 residues. V was clipped by 2 bases and J by 1 base; unmatched bases: 7.

V and J are TRBV11-3 and TRBJ1-2, with 7 positions matching TRBD1. V lost 2 bases, J lost 2 bases, and 5 bases stayed unmatched. Per the germline V gene, CDR1 is SGHNT and CDR2 is YENEEA. The CDR3 runs 15 residues. The CDR3 reads CASSLRLGQNYGYTF. DNA of the CDR3: TGTGCCAGCAGCTTACGGTTGGGACAGAACTATGGCTACACCTTC.

The gene calls are TRBV28 and TRBJ1-5; D ambiguous. CDR3 length: 13 residues. With 6 bases removed from V and 7 bases from J, the gap between germline ends came to 13 bases. Germline values: CDR1 MDHEN, CDR2 SYDVKM. CDR3 region: CASSPISDQPQHF. The CDR3 DNA is TGTGCCAGCAGCCCCATTTCGGACCAGCCCCAGCATTTT. Filled out from reference TRBV28 and TRBJ1-5, the complete variable domain reads DVKVTQSSRYLVKRTGEKVFLECVQDMDHENMFWYRQDPGLGLRLIYFSYDVKMKEKGDIPEGYSVSREKKERFSLILESASTNQTSMYLCASSPISDQPQHFGDGTRLSIL.

This clonotype has ten or more counts. This chain uses TRBV2 with TRBJ1-4; the D is unclear. Germline CDR1 SNHLY, CDR2 FYNNEI. This CDR3 has 16 residues. The germline V and J ends were trimmed by 3 bases and 0 bases, with 11 bases remaining between them. The CDR3 loop is CASSDIRLATNEKLFF. In DNA form, the CDR3 reads TGTGCCAGCAGTGACATTCGGCTAGCAACTAATGAAAAACTGTTTTTT.

This clonotype has a count of ten or more. The junction differs from germline at one of its ends, possibly a read error. The CDR3, as DNA: TGTGCCGGCAGCGTCGAGGGTTCCCAAGAGACCCAGTACTTC. Its translation is CAGSVEGSQETQYF. The chain joins TRBV11-2 to TRBJ2-5; D perhaps matches TRBD2 (5 bases). Per the germline V gene, CDR1 is SGHAT and CDR2 is FQNNGV. The CDR3 is 14 residues long. The full variable domain, in which reference TRBV11-2 and TRBJ2-5 provide the parts outside the CDR3, is EAGVAQSPRYKIIEKRQSVAFWCNPISGHATLYWYQQILGQGPKLLIQFQNNGVVDDSQLPKDRFSAERLKGVDSTLKIQPAKLEDSAVYLCAGSVEGSQETQYFGPGTRLLVL.

The V gene is TRBV6-2 or TRBV6-3, the J gene TRBJ1-2; D might be TRBD1 (6 bases). This CDR3 comprises 11 residues. In germline, CDR1 is MNHEY, CDR2 SVGEGT. V was cut by 8 bases and J by 4 bases, with 8 bases left in between. The CDR3, as DNA: TGTGCCAGCCAGGACAGCTATGGCTACACCTTC. Translation: CASQDSYGYTF.

This clonotype appeared many times. J is TRBJ2-4 and V is TRBV11-2, with D maybe TRBD1 (5 bases). The CDR3 contains 18 residues. The V gene lost 5 bases and the J gene lost 4 bases, with 24 bases spanning the gap. CDR1 SGHAT and CDR2 FQNNGV come from the germline V gene. This CDR3 is CASSPPTLTVRVKNIQYF. CDR3 DNA: TGTGCCAGCAGCCCTCCCACCTTGACAGTTAGGGTAAAAAACATTCAGTACTTC.

The table lists this clonotype with a few counts. The genes are TRBV12-3 or TRBV12-4 and TRBJ1-1, with D uncertain. V gave up 4 bases and J gave up 11 bases, with 11 bases separating them. This CDR3 contains 11 residues. Written as DNA, the CDR3 is TGTGCCAGCAGTTATACAGTTCGGGCTTTCTTT. This sequence encodes CASSYTVRAFF.

V gene TRBV6-2 or TRBV6-3 combines with J gene TRBJ2-5; D may be TRBD1 or TRBD2 (5 bases each). V lost 6 bases to trimming and J lost 4 bases, with 15 bases between them. The CDR3 covers 14 residues. CDR1 MNHEY and CDR2 SVGEGT come from the germline V gene. The CDR3, as DNA: TGTGCCAGCAGCCGCACGACGGGACGAGAGACCCAGTACTTC. This sequence encodes CASSRTTGRETQYF.

There are many counts of this clonotype. The rearrangement links TRBV20-1 to TRBJ1-1; TRBD1 might be the D (5 bases). V was shortened by 1 base and J by 0 bases, with 6 bases between the two germline ends. This CDR3 contains 13 residues. Germline CDR1 DFQATT, CDR2 SNEGSKA (reference sequence). CDR3: CSARGQLNTEAFF. CDR3 nucleotides: TGCAGTGCTAGAGGACAGTTGAACACTGAAGCTTTCTTT.

This clonotype was detected a few times. The chain is built from TRBV24-1 and TRBJ2-2; the D gene is possibly TRBD1 (6 bases). Trimming cost V 4 bases and J 2 bases, with 7 bases left between them. The CDR3 runs 14 residues. Germline loops: CDR1 KGHDR, CDR2 SFDVKD. For the CDR3, the DNA is TGTGCCACCAGTGAGGACAGTAACACCGGGGAGCTGTTTTTT. Its protein is CATSEDSNTGELFF.

This clonotype has ten or more counts. The chain employs TRBV19 and TRBJ1-1; possible D gene TRBD1, 5 bases. The CDR3 contains 12 residues. CDR1 is LNHDA, CDR2 SQIVND, per germline (reference sequence). The ends were cut back, 9 bases at V and 6 bases at J, with 14 bases in the middle. The CDR3 reads CASRDPSAEAFF. The CDR3 DNA is TGTGCCAGCCGGGACCCCAGCGCTGAAGCTTTCTTT.

This clonotype was recorded at least ten times. The chain links TRBV11-1 to TRBJ2-5; 7 bases agree with TRBD2. Losses at the gene ends were 5 bases for V and 4 bases for J; bases not matched to a gene: 7. The CDR3 length is 14 residues. The germline V gene encodes CDR1 SGHAT and CDR2 FQDESV (reference sequence). For the CDR3, the DNA is TGTGCCAGCAGCCGAGGGAGGGACGGAGAGACCCAGTACTTC. Translation: CASSRGRDGETQYF.

This clonotype was picked up many times. The CDR3 loop is CASTPRGQGPYEQYF. The CDR3 DNA is TGTGCCAGCACCCCGCGGGGACAGGGCCCCTACGAGCAGTACTTC. The rearrangement uses TRBV19 and TRBJ2-7; 9 positions agree with TRBD1. Germline lookup yields CDR1 LNHDA and CDR2 SQIVND (reference sequence). This CDR3 is 15 amino acids long. The junction had 11 bases not matched to a gene; V was cut back by 9 bases and J by 2 bases.

This clonotype showed up many times. CDR3 coding DNA: TGTGCCAGCAGCCCGGCTGGGGTGGGTGGCGAGCAGTACTTC. Translation gives CASSPAGVGGEQYF. This chain joins TRBV13 and TRBJ2-7, with no clear D. V lost 5 bases to trimming and J lost 6 bases, with 17 bases between them. The germline V gene encodes CDR1 PRHDT and CDR2 FYEKMQ (reference sequence). There are 14 residues in the CDR3. The full variable domain, with the rest looked up from reference TRBV13 and TRBJ2-7, is AAGVIQSPRHLIKEKRETATLKCYPIPRHDTVYWYQQGPGQDPQFLISFYEKMQSDKGSIPDRFSAQQFSDYHSELNMSSLELGDSALYFCASSPAGVGGEQYFGPGTRLTVT.

The chain employs TRBV12-3 or TRBV12-4 and TRBJ2-5; D is undetermined. CDR3 length: 15 amino acids. The V end was cut by 5 bases, the J end by 0 bases, with 13 bases between. The CDR3 DNA sequence: TGTGCCAGCAGTCCCCAAGCAGCCTACCAAGAGACCCAGTACTTC. Translating gives CASSPQAAYQETQYF.

This chain uses TRBV6-2 or TRBV6-3 with TRBJ2-5; a weak D match, TRBD1 (6 bases). The CDR3 covers 13 residues. V was shortened by 7 bases and J by 3 bases, with 12 bases between the two germline ends. CDR1 is MNHEY, CDR2 SVGEGT, per germline. In DNA form, the CDR3 reads TGTGCCAGCAACTGGAACAGGGAAGAGACCCAGTACTTC. Protein sequence: CASNWNREETQYF.

This clonotype came up many times. J is TRBJ1-5 and V is TRBV7-8; tentatively, D is TRBD1 (6 bases). Germline-derived CDR1 and CDR2 are SGHVS and FQNEAQ. This CDR3 region has 17 residues. V dropped 2 bases and J dropped 5 bases, with 19 bases sitting between them. DNA of the CDR3: TGTGCCAGCAGCTTAACGCAGGGGACGGCGCGCCATCAGCCCCAGCATTTT. Its protein is CASSLTQGTARHQPQHF.

The gene calls are TRBV2 and TRBJ2-2, with a tentative D call TRBD2 (6 bases). V was clipped by 7 bases and J by 6 bases, with 15 bases between them. Germline assignment: CDR1 SNHLY and CDR2 FYNNEI. The CDR3 is 14 amino acids. In DNA form, the CDR3 reads TGTGCCAGCACGGTCGGGCGGGACGCCGGGGAGCTGTTTTTT. Protein product: CASTVGRDAGELFF.

This clonotype was detected ten times or more. The V and J genes are TRBV5-1 and TRBJ2-7; 9 bases are a match to TRBD2. This CDR3 comprises 16 residues. Germline V gene sequence: CDR1 SGHRS, CDR2 YFSETQ. The trim removed 3 bases at V and 3 bases at J, leaving 10 bases unmatched. CDR3 in DNA: TGCGCCAGCAGCTCTGGAGATAGCGGGAGTTTCTACGAGCAGTACTTC. Translation gives CASSSGDSGSFYEQYF.